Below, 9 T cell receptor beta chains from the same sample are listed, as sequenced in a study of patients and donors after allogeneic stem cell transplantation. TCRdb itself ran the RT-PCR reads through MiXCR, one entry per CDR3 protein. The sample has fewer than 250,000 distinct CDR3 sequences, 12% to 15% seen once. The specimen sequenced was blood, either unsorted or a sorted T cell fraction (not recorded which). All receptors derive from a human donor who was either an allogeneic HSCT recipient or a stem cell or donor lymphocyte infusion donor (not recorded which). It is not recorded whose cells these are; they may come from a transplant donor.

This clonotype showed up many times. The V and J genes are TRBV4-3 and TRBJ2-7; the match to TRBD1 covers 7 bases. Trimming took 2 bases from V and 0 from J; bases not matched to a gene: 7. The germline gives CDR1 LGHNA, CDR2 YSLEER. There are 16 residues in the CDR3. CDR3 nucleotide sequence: TGCGCCAGCAGCCAACAGACAGGGCTCAGCTCCTACGAGCAGTACTTC. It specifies CASSQQTGLSSYEQYF.

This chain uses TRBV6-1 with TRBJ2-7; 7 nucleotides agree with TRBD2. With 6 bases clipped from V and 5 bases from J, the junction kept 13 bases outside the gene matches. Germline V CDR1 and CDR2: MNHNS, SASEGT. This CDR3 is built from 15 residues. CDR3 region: CASSLPPGGFDEQYF. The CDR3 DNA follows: TGTGCCAGCAGCCTTCCACCCGGGGGGTTCGACGAGCAGTACTTC.

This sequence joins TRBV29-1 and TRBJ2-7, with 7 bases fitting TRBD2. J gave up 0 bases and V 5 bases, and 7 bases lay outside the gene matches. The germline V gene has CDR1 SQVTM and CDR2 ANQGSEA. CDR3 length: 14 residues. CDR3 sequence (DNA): TGCAGCGTTTCTAGGACTAGTAGCTCCTACGAGCAGTACTTC. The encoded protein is CSVSRTSSSYEQYF.

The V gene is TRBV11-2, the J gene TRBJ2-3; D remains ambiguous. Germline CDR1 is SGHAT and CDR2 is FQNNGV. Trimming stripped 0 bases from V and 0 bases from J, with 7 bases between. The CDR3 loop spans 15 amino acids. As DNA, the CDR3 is TGTGCCAGCAGCTTAGAGTGGCTTAGCACAGATACGCAGTATTTT. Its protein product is CASSLEWLSTDTQYF.

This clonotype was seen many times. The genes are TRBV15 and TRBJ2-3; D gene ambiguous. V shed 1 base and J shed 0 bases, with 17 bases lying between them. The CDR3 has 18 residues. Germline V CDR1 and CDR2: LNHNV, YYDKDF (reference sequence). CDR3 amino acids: CATSRGLWGAESTDTQYF. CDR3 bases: TGTGCCACCAGCAGAGGCCTGTGGGGTGCAGAAAGCACAGATACGCAGTATTTT.

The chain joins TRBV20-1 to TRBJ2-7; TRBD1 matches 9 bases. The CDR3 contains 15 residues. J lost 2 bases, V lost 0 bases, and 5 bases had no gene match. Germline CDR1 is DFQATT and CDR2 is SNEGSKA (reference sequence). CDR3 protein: CSARDLRTGAYEQYF. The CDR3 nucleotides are TGCAGTGCTAGAGATCTAAGGACAGGGGCCTACGAGCAGTACTTC.

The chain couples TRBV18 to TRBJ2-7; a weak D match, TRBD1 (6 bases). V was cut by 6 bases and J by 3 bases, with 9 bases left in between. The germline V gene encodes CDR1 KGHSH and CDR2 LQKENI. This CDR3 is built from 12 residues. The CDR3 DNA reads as TGTGCCAGCTCGCGCAGGGGCTACGAGCAGTACTTC. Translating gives CASSRRGYEQYF.

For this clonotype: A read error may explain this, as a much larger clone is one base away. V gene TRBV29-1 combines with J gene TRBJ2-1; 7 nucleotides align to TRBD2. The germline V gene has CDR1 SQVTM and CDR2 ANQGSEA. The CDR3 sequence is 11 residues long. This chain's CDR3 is CCVEAGNEQFF. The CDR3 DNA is TGCTGCGTCGAAGCGGGGAATGAGCAGTTCTTC.

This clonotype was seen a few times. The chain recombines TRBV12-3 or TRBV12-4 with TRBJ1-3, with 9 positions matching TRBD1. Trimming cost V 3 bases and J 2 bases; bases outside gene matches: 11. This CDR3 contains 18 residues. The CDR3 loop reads CASSFRATGTGTGNTIYF. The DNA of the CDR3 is TGTGCCAGCAGTTTTCGGGCTACCGGGACAGGGACTGGAAACACCATATATTTT.